Described below is a single TCR beta chain sequence and its context. With 5 bases clipped from V and 5 bases from J, the junction kept 4 bases outside the gene matches. The length of the CDR3 is 14 residues. Germline CDR1 reads MRHNA; CDR2 reads SNTAGT. The data originate from a study of blood T cell repertoires in COVID-19. The wider study: COVID-19 samples from acute and convalescent phases originated in the United States, Italy and Spain. PBMCs, B-cell-depleted T cells, or T cells provided the cDNA or gDNA that made up the material.

In the original workflow: Reference gene primers were amplified, and this amplification served to estimate nucleated cell counts. The data were produced by immunoSEQ multiplex PCR, yet TCRdb's version contains in-frame clones alone and is incomplete. That table supplies the V and J calls and clone size; D and trimming were determined from the DNA. The sample lists about 170,000 clones, roughly 91% occurring once. This clonotype was sampled from a woman in her fifties or sixties with acute or convalescent COVID-19. The chain is built from TRBV6-4 and TRBJ2-3; 10 bases match TRBD2. Sequenced input: peripheral blood. The CDR3 DNA follows: TGTGCCAGCAGTAGCGGGGGGGCCGAAGATACGCAGTATTTT. Amino acid sequence: CASSSGGAEDTQYF.